A selection of T cell receptor beta chains follows, all from one sample in a study of patients and donors after allogeneic stem cell transplantation. TCRdb reanalysed the RT-PCR reads using MiXCR and keeps one entry per CDR3 protein. Of tens of thousands of distinct CDR3 sequences detected, roughly 50% appear once; the ten largest clones hold about 64%. Specimen: blood, either unsorted or a sorted T cell fraction (not recorded which). The source of these receptors is a human donor who was either an allogeneic HSCT recipient or a stem cell or donor lymphocyte infusion donor (not recorded which). It is not recorded whose cells these are; they may come from a transplant donor. The CDR3 runs from the conserved cysteine through the conserved F or W. D genes are given only for firm matches. Clone size, where shown, is once, few, many, or a class for clones that have expanded.

J gene,D gene,V gene,clone size,CDR3 length,CDR3 DNA,CDR3 protein
TRBJ2-1,TRBD2,TRBV29-1,.,12,TGCAGCGTGGGTAGCGGGTACAATGAGCAGTTCTTC,CSVGSGYNEQFF
TRBJ1-1,.,TRBV14,.,13,TGTGCCAGCAGCCAAGGGGGGAACACTGAAGCTTTCTTT,CASSQGGNTEAFF
TRBJ1-1,TRBD1,TRBV6-2/TRBV6-3,.,15,TGTGCCAGCAGTCAGGGACAGGACAAGAACACTGAAGCTTTCTTT,CASSQGQDKNTEAFF
TRBJ1-2,TRBD1,TRBV9,few,18,TGTGCCAGCAGCGTCCACAGGGGCGCCTCGGGGAAGGACTATGGCTACACCTTC,CASSVHRGASGKDYGYTF
TRBJ2-7,.,TRBV28,once,15,TGTGCCAGCAGCATCGAGGGGGTGTTCCCCTACGAGCAGTACTTC,CASSIEGVFPYEQYF
TRBJ1-1,.,TRBV7-2,.,15,TGTGCCAGCAGCTTGCGTCGAGGGCGAAACACTGAAGCTTTCTTT,CASSLRRGRNTEAFF
TRBJ1-6,.,TRBV20-1,few,14,TGCAGTGCTAGCCGGGAATCCTATAATTCACCCCTCCACTTT,CSASRESYNSPLHF
TRBJ1-1,.,TRBV4-3,.,17,TGCGCCAGCAGCCAAGACGCTTACAGGGCCTTGAACACTGAAGCTTTCTTT,CASSQDAYRALNTEAFF
TRBJ1-2,.,TRBV7-2,.,15,TGTGCCAGCAGCTTAATCACAACCTCACGGGGTGGCTACACCTTC,CASSLITTSRGGYTF
TRBJ1-1,.,TRBV10-3,.,14,TGTGCCATCAGTGAGTCCGGGGGCCGGAAGGGCGCTTTCTTT,CAISESGGRKGAFF
TRBJ2-7,TRBD1,TRBV20-1,.,12,TGCAGTTCCGGGACAGGGATCAACGAGCAGTACTTC,CSSGTGINEQYF
TRBJ1-4,TRBD1,TRBV9,.,14,TGTGCCAGCAGCACCACAGGGGAGCGGGAAAAACTGTTTTTT,CASSTTGEREKLFF
TRBJ1-1,.,TRBV15,few,16,TGTGCCACCAGCAGAGATGGTGGCAGGGGAAACACTGAAGCTTTCTTT,CATSRDGGRGNTEAFF
TRBJ2-1,.,TRBV9,few,14,TGTGCCAGCAGCGTATATTCTATGGGCAATGAGCAGTTCTTC,CASSVYSMGNEQFF
TRBJ1-2,.,TRBV4-1,.,17,TGCGCCAGCAGCCAAGTGGTCAGTATGACGGGGGTCGATGGCTACACCTTC,CASSQVVSMTGVDGYTF
TRBJ2-4,.,TRBV4-3,.,15,TGCGCCAGCAGCCAAGACAGACGAAGCGGAAACATTCAGTACTTC,CASSQDRRSGNIQYF
TRBJ1-2,TRBD1,TRBV12-3/TRBV12-4,.,13,TGTGCCAGCAGTCGGGACAGGGTACGCGGCTACACCTTC,CASSRDRVRGYTF
TRBJ2-1,.,TRBV13,.,15,TGTGCCAGCAGCCCCCGGGTTCTAGGGGACAATGAGCAGTTCTTC,CASSPRVLGDNEQFF
TRBJ2-7,TRBD2,TRBV6-2/TRBV6-3,.,15,TGTGCCAGCAGTCCGGGACTACCGTACTCCTACGAGCAGTACTTC,CASSPGLPYSYEQYF
TRBJ2-3,TRBD1,TRBV9,.,13,TGTGCCAGCAACGTCAGGGGGACAGATACGCAGTATTTT,CASNVRGTDTQYF
TRBJ1-1,.,TRBV29-1,.,12,TGCAGCGTTGCTCCAGGGTACACTGAAGCTTTCTTT,CSVAPGYTEAFF
TRBJ1-2,TRBD1,TRBV4-2,.,16,TGTGCCAGCAGCCAAGATCACCCAGGACAGGGCTATGGCTACACCTTC,CASSQDHPGQGYGYTF
TRBJ2-1,TRBD2,TRBV6-2/TRBV6-3,.,16,TGTGCCAGCAGTCAAATAGCGGGGAGCTCCTACAATGAGCAGTTCTTC,CASSQIAGSSYNEQFF
TRBJ1-6,.,TRBV28,.,15,TGTGCCAGCCTGGACAAAAGCTCCTATAATTCACCCCTCCACTTT,CASLDKSSYNSPLHF
TRBJ2-2,.,TRBV6-2/TRBV6-3,.,15,TGTGCCAGCAGCCAACTACCGGGGGACACCGGGGAGCTGTTTTTT,CASSQLPGDTGELFF